This record concerns one TCR beta chain sequence. This clonotype is regarded as medium-sized (0.01 to 0.1%). The antigen it binds to is not known. Per-base qualities were not stored, and no clone one base away is much larger. The sample originates from a study of spatial heterogeneity in lung cancer (dated by TCRdb to the late 2010s). The study in broad terms: Beta-chain transcripts were consistently detected in greater numbers than alpha-chain transcripts, which likely reflected higher beta-chain transcript abundance. The study quantitatively compared TCR alpha and beta repertoires across multiple tumor regions, matched nontumor lung and blood in non-small cell lung cancer. At surgery, 200 or so tumor regions, approximately 64 matched nontumor lung samples and 56 PBMC samples were TCR-sequenced for both alpha and beta chains. In the raw uncorrected reads, each unique combination of TCR and UMI appeared more than ten times on average. Nonsynonymous mutation counts, determined by whole-exome sequencing of tumor tissue, were related to TCR repertoire features. The full study reports these points: Ubiquitous expanded tumor TCRs were detected in blood more often at tumor resection than at routine follow-up. Additional single-cell paired TCR alpha and beta sequencing was considered necessary to confirm, at a functional level, the hypothesis that regional TCRs recognize regional mutations.

The CDR3 starts with the cysteine, ends with the phenylalanine, and has 13 residues. The kept DNA is CDR3 alone, 39 bases in frame from the first base. Based on the germline V gene, the CDR1 and CDR2 sequences are WSHSY and SAAADI. V is cut back by 7 bases and J by 4 bases, with 7 bases in the junction unmatched. The time point tag for this specimen amounts to: sample taken at primary tumor resection. For TCR sequencing, whole RNA was extracted from tumor and nontumor lung tissue, or from cryopreserved PBMC samples, and no cell sorting was done. Donors were approximately 72 patients with early-stage, untreated non-small cell lung cancer from the lung TRACERx cohort. A patient was chosen for TCR sequencing only when enough RNA was available from at least two tumor regions. Library preparation used 5' RACE. The listed sequencing device is NextSeq 500. The TCR library protocol attached a unique molecular identifier to each TCR cDNA molecule to allow correction of PCR and sequencing errors. Turning to the authors' computational methods: TCR identification, UMI-based error correction and CDR3 extraction were performed with Decombinator tools. Expanded TCRs were defined as those above a frequency of 2 per 1,000, corresponding to the top 1% of the tumor frequency distribution. Renyi diversity was calculated using the R vegan package after each repertoire was subsampled 100 times to 5,000 TCRs. CDR3 similarity networks were built from amino acid triplet string-kernel similarity, with CDR3s being connected when pairwise similarity was above 0.82. The public reads were reanalyzed by TCRdb: fastp trimming at Q25, MiXCR alignment, in-frame beta chains only. Each CDR3 protein appears once, grouped with its most common genes and DNA. In this record, the V and J calls reflect TCRdb's handling and not the investigators' own analysis. The sample includes more than 3,500 distinct CDR3 sequences, with 7.5% to 8.5% observed a single time. Clones ranked in the top ten supply about 63% of the sample.

Material: PBMCs, obtained at surgery. The chain is encoded by TRBV10-2 joined to TRBJ2-7; 7 nucleotides in the junction match TRBD2. The clonotype comes from a female donor with early-stage non-small cell lung cancer. This receptor carries the CDR3 CASNRLAGYEQYF. The DNA sequence follows: TGCGCCAGCAACCGACTAGCAGGGTACGAGCAGTACTTC.